These T cell receptor beta chains were read from a single sample in a study of naive and memory T cell subsets. TCRdb analysed the UMI-ligation and nested PCR reads with MiXCR anew, one entry per CDR3 protein. The sample carries 30,000 to 40,000 distinct CDR3 sequences, roughly 20% recorded once. Sequencing was done on a sample of effector memory CD4+ T cells from blood. Source of these receptors: a human donor in good health. CDR3s include the opening cysteine and the closing phenylalanine or tryptophan. The D gene is left open where the match is weak. For some rows the clone size is stated as once, few or many, or as a class when expanded; others skip it.

size	V	J	D	DNA	CDR3
NA	TRBV20-1	TRBJ1-5	NA	TGCAGTGCTACCACGGGACGCCAAGTCCCTGGGGCTTCCAATCAGCCCCAGCATTTT	CSATTGRQVPGASNQPQHF
few	TRBV11-2	TRBJ2-2	NA	TGTGCCAGCAGCTTTCTTACGAACACCGGGGAGCTGTTTTTT	CASSFLTNTGELFF
NA	TRBV20-1	TRBJ1-5	TRBD1	TGCAGTGCTACGGGGACAGGGGCCCTTATCCGTAGCAATCAGCCCCAGCATTTT	CSATGTGALIRSNQPQHF
NA	TRBV27	TRBJ2-7	NA	TGTGCCAGCACCTCAAAAGGCCGGCAGTACTTC	CASTSKGRQYF
few	TRBV19	TRBJ1-5	TRBD1	TGTGCCAGTAGTATAGCAGGGGGCACCGCGGGTCAGCCCCAGCATTTT	CASSIAGGTAGQPQHF
NA	TRBV7-9	TRBJ1-1	TRBD1	TGTGCCAGCAGCTTAGCGCGGATAAAAACAGGGGTAAACCATTCAAACACTGAAGCTTTCTTT	CASSLARIKTGVNHSNTEAFF
NA	TRBV5-1	TRBJ2-3	TRBD2	TGCGCCAGCAGCTTAGAAAGCGGGAGATCCGGTACGCAGTATTTT	CASSLESGRSGTQYF
NA	TRBV2	TRBJ2-5	TRBD2	TGTGCCAGCCGATACCGGGAGGGCCTCCAAGAGACCCAGTACTTC	CASRYREGLQETQYF
many	TRBV28	TRBJ1-6	NA	TGTGCCAGCAGAACCAGGGACTCTAGATATAATTCACCCCTCCACTTT	CASRTRDSRYNSPLHF
few	TRBV29-1	TRBJ2-5	NA	TGCAGCGTTGCCCCTCAGGGGGGGCGGCAAGAGACCCAGTACTTC	CSVAPQGGRQETQYF
many	TRBV11-2	TRBJ2-1	NA	TGTGCCAGCAGCTTAAAATGGTCAGGGGTGGCGAGTGAGCAGTTCTTC	CASSLKWSGVASEQFF
medium-sized	TRBV28	TRBJ1-2	NA	TGTGCCAGCAGGACAGGCGGAGGTGCTGGCTATGGCTACACCTTC	CASRTGGGAGYGYTF
NA	TRBV7-9	TRBJ2-4	NA	TGTGCCAGCAGCCTAGGACAGACCCTAAAAAACATTCAGTACTTC	CASSLGQTLKNIQYF
NA	TRBV28	TRBJ1-5	NA	TGTGCCAGCACCTCGTTGGGCAGAGAGAAGCCCCAGCATTTT	CASTSLGREKPQHF
many	TRBV28	TRBJ2-7	NA	TGTGCCAGCAAAGTCGAAGGGGGTTCGGACGAGCAGTACTTC	CASKVEGGSDEQYF
few	TRBV20-1	TRBJ1-1	NA	TGCAGTGCTAGTCAGGCAGGAGGGACTGAAGCTTTCTTT	CSASQAGGTEAFF
NA	TRBV7-2	TRBJ2-7	NA	TGTGCCAGCAGCTTACACGAGGCCTCCTACGAGCAGTACTTC	CASSLHEASYEQYF
NA	TRBV28	TRBJ2-3	NA	TGTGCCAGCAGTTCCGGGGGAGCGGGTACAGATACGCAGTATTTT	CASSSGGAGTDTQYF
many	TRBV20-1	TRBJ2-3	TRBD2	TGCAGTGCTAGAGCCGGGACTAGCGCTCACACAGATACGCAGTATTTT	CSARAGTSAHTDTQYF
few	TRBV20-1	TRBJ2-1	NA	TGCAGTGCTGAAAGACATCCGACAGTCTACAATGAGCAGTTCTTC	CSAERHPTVYNEQFF
few	TRBV27	TRBJ2-3	NA	TGTGCCAGCCGCCTGGGTTACAGACGCACAGATACGCAGTATTTT	CASRLGYRRTDTQYF
NA	TRBV24-1	TRBJ2-3	NA	TGTGCCACCCTGTCCCTAGCTTCAGATACGCAGTATTTT	CATLSLASDTQYF
NA	TRBV5-4	TRBJ2-7	TRBD2	TGTGCCAGCAGCCCGGGACTAGCGGATATCTCCTACGAGCAGTACTTC	CASSPGLADISYEQYF
NA	TRBV5-5	TRBJ2-5	TRBD2	TGTGCCAGCACCCTTCTGGGGCTAGCGGGCTCCTTCCAAGAGACCCAGTACTTC	CASTLLGLAGSFQETQYF
once	TRBV4-3	TRBJ1-4	TRBD1	TGCGCCAGCAGCCTCTACAGGGACAGGGAAAAACTGTTTTTT	CASSLYRDREKLFF